This entry features one T cell receptor beta chain sequence. The target antigen is unknown. These data belong to a study of T cells after yellow fever vaccination. There are 16 residues in the CDR3. Germline V lookup: CDR1 MDHEN, CDR2 SYDVKM. V was pared by 5 bases and J by 3 bases, with 19 bases between. In TCRdb, the 5' RACE reads were re-called with MiXCR into one record per CDR3 protein. This table holds approximately 550,000 distinct CDR3 sequences, 15% to 20% found once. Points from the study as a whole: A minor fraction of clonotypes spanned both CD4 and CD8 compartments. In post-booster samples, most primary-vaccination clones reappeared (approximately 97% CD4, 88% CD8).

The gene calls are TRBV28 and TRBJ2-5; either TRBD1 or TRBD2 may supply D (6 bases each). This clonotype originated in a young man who received the YFV17D yellow fever vaccine. The input for sequencing was PBMCs, taken 15 days after the yellow fever booster vaccination. CDR3 sequence: CASSGRRGEVKETQYF. The CDR3, as DNA: TGTGCCAGCAGTGGGCGGAGGGGGGAAGTGAAAGAGACCCAGTACTTC. Full variable domain (remainder filled in from reference TRBV28 and TRBJ2-5): DVKVTQSSRYLVKRTGEKVFLECVQDMDHENMFWYRQDPGLGLRLIYFSYDVKMKEKGDIPEGYSVSREKKERFSLILESASTNQTSMYLCASSGRRGEVKETQYFGPGTRLLVL.